This T cell receptor (beta chain) was documented in a study of chemoradiotherapy in HPV16-positive cancers. Points from the study as a whole: HPV-responsive T-cell expansion during chemoradiotherapy was linked to improved recurrence-free survival in HPV16-positive patients.

The CDR3 contains 11 residues. V dropped 7 bases and J dropped 4 bases, with 9 bases sitting between them. CDR1 and CDR2 (germline): SQVTM, ANQGSEA. Comments on this clone: The antigen is undetermined.

The data were produced by immunoSEQ multiplex PCR, yet TCRdb's version contains in-frame clones alone and is incomplete. The sample has some 6,600 clones, roughly 80% seen once; the top ten hold about 7.1%. This sequence was found in a human donor with HPV-associated anogenital cancer. The specimen was tumor tissue, collected from a patient who underwent chemoradiotherapy. This rearrangement joins TRBV29-1 to TRBJ2-3, with a possible D match to TRBD2 (5 bases). Here the CDR3 DNA reads TGCAGCGGTAAGGGAGCAGATACGCAGTATTTT. It encodes CSGKGADTQYF.